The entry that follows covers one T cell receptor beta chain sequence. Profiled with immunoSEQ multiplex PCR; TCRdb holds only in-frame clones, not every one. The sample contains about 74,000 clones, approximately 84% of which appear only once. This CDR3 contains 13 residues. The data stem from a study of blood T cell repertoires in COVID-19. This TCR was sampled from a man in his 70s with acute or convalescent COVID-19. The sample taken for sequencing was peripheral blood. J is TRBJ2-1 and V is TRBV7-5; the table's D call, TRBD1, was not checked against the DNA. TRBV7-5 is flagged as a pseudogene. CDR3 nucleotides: TGTGCCAGAAGCCAGCTGTGGGGGCATGAGCAGTTCTTC. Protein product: CARSQLWGHEQFF.